These T cell receptor beta chains were read from a single sample in a study of blood T cell repertoires in COVID-19. TCRdb's copy holds only in-frame clones and misses some; the assay was immunoSEQ multiplex PCR. The table shows about 28,000 clones, with approximately 84% occurring only once. Material for sequencing was peripheral blood. The source of these receptors is a man in his 70s with active COVID-19. Both conserved end residues are part of each CDR3. The D gene is left open where the match is weak. A row's size may be missing; if present it is once, few, many or a size class.

abundance	v_gene	d_gene	j_gene	CDR3nt	CDR3aa
.	TRBV9	TRBD2	TRBJ2-3	TGTGCCAGCAGCGTAGGGGACTACCTCACAGATACGCAGTATTTT	CASSVGDYLTDTQYF
.	TRBV6-4	TRBD1	TRBJ1-1	TGTGCCAGCAGTCGGGACAGGGGAACTGAAGCTTTCTTT	CASSRDRGTEAFF
.	TRBV7-9	TRBD2	TRBJ2-3	TGTGCCAGCAGCTTAGATGGGGGGGGCACAGATACGCAGTATTTT	CASSLDGGGTDTQYF
.	TRBV3-1/TRBV3-2	TRBD2	TRBJ2-3	TGTGCCAGCAGCCAAGTTGGTAGCGGGGGTTCCTCCACAGATACGCAGTATTTT	CASSQVGSGGSSTDTQYF
few	TRBV3-1/TRBV3-2	TRBD1	TRBJ2-5	TGTGCCAGCAGCACCGGGACAGGGATTCGGGAGACCCAGTACTTC	CASSTGTGIRETQYF
few	TRBV5-1	.	TRBJ1-5	TGCGCCAGCAGCCCTGGGACAATAAGCAATCAGCCCCAGCATTTT	CASSPGTISNQPQHF
.	TRBV4-1	TRBD2	TRBJ2-1	TGCGCCAGCAGCCCCTTAGGTAGCGGGGGGAACAATGAGCAGTTCTTC	CASSPLGSGGNNEQFF
.	TRBV27	TRBD1	TRBJ2-4	TGTGCCAGCAGTTTAAGGCCAGGGGGCATTCAGTACTTC	CASSLRPGGIQYF
.	TRBV13	TRBD2	TRBJ2-1	TGTGCCAGCAGCTTAGAAGTACCTAGCGGGGGGGCCGAGTATGAGCAGTTCTTC	CASSLEVPSGGAEYEQFF
.	TRBV5-6	TRBD1	TRBJ1-6	TGTGCCAGCAGCAAGGGACAGGGGGCGCCCCGTGGGTATTCACCCCTCCACTTT	CASSKGQGAPRGYSPLHF
.	TRBV18	.	TRBJ1-1	TGTGCCAGCTCACCACGAAGACAGTCGAACACTGAAGCTTTCTTT	CASSPRRQSNTEAFF
.	TRBV30	.	TRBJ1-1	TGTGCCTGGAGACCCTTTTCAGGGTTGAACACTGAAGCTTTCTTT	CAWRPFSGLNTEAFF
.	TRBV7-9	.	TRBJ2-7	TGTAACTCAGGAAGTGCCATTTTGTCCTACGAGCAGTACTTC	CNSGSAILSYEQYF
.	TRBV27	TRBD1	TRBJ2-7	TGTGCCAGCAGCCCACTCGGACAGGGTACAGTCGAGCAGTACTTC	CASSPLGQGTVEQYF
.	TRBV3-1/TRBV3-2	TRBD1	TRBJ1-4	TGTGCCAGCAGCCACCCGACAGGGGAGAATGAAAAACTGTTTTTT	CASSHPTGENEKLFF
.	TRBV18	TRBD1	TRBJ1-6	TGTGCCAGCTCACACCCCGATAACAGGGGGCGAAATTCACCCCTCCACTTT	CASSHPDNRGRNSPLHF
.	TRBV5-1	.	TRBJ1-3	TGCGCCAGCAGTAAAGACAAGCAGGGAAACACCATATATTTT	CASSKDKQGNTIYF
.	TRBV7-9	.	TRBJ2-3	TGTGCCAGCAGCTCAGGGTCGGCAGATACGCAGTATTTT	CASSSGSADTQYF
.	TRBV6-4	.	TRBJ1-3	TGTGCCCCAACCGACCCAGGGGATTCTGGAAACACCATATATTTT	CAPTDPGDSGNTIYF
once	TRBV9	TRBD1	TRBJ1-1	TGTGCCAGCAGCGTAGGACAGGGACTAGCGAACACTGAAGCTTTCTTT	CASSVGQGLANTEAFF
.	TRBV6-5	.	TRBJ2-5	TGTGCCAGCAGTTACTCGGACAGACCCCAAGAGACCCAGTACTTC	CASSYSDRPQETQYF
once	TRBV19	TRBD1	TRBJ2-5	TGTGCCAGTAGTAGAACCGACAGGGTCCGGGAGACCCAGTACTTC	CASSRTDRVRETQYF
.	TRBV9	.	TRBJ2-7	TGTGCCAGCAGCCCCAGGAGGGGGCGCGGGGAGCAGTACTTC	CASSPRRGRGEQYF
.	TRBV27	TRBD1	TRBJ1-2	TGTGCCAGCAGTTCATCCGGGACAGGGTTCGGCTACACCTTC	CASSSSGTGFGYTF
.	TRBV11-3	TRBD1	TRBJ1-4	TGTGCCAGCAGCTTCGGACAGGCAACTAATGAAAAACTGTTTTTT	CASSFGQATNEKLFF
.	TRBV27	.	TRBJ1-3	TGTGCCAGCAGTCTGAGCTCTGGAAACACCATATATTTT	CASSLSSGNTIYF
few	TRBV11-3	.	TRBJ2-1	TGTGCCAGCAGCTTCTCGGGGGATATCGGTGAGCAGTTCTTC	CASSFSGDIGEQFF
few	TRBV18	TRBD1	TRBJ2-7	TGTGCCAGCTCACCCTGGACAGGGGTCTCCTACGAGCAGTACTTC	CASSPWTGVSYEQYF
.	TRBV27	.	TRBJ2-1	TGTGCCAGCTCGACACAGGTAGTAAATGAGCAGTTCTTC	CASSTQVVNEQFF
.	TRBV7-2	.	TRBJ1-5	TGTGCCAGCAGCTTAAGGGCCCCAACGGGGTATAGCAATCAGCCCCAGCATTTT	CASSLRAPTGYSNQPQHF
.	TRBV18	TRBD1	TRBJ2-6	TGTGCCAGCTCACCAACAAAACAGGGGGCGGCTGGGGCCAACGTCCTGACTTTC	CASSPTKQGAAGANVLTF
.	TRBV12-2	.	TRBJ1-6	TGTGCAAGTCGCTTAGGACAAAGAAATTCACCCCTCCACTTT	CASRLGQRNSPLHF
.	TRBV11-3	.	TRBJ2-5	TGTGCCAGCAGCTTCGGGGGGGACAGACTGGGACGGGGAAAGACCCAGTACTTC	CASSFGGDRLGRGKTQYF
.	TRBV5-1	TRBD1	TRBJ2-1	TGCGCCAGCAGCTTGGGAGGGACAGGGGTCGCCCCGAGCTCCTACAATGAGCAGTTCTTC	CASSLGGTGVAPSSYNEQFF
.	TRBV27	.	TRBJ2-5	TGTGCCAGCAGTTTCGCCGGCCGGGGGGAGACCCAGTACTTC	CASSFAGRGETQYF
few	TRBV5-1	.	TRBJ2-7	TGCGCCAGCAGCCCGAGGGCCTCCTCCTACGAGCAGTACTTC	CASSPRASSYEQYF
once	TRBV12-5	.	TRBJ2-3	TGTGCTAGTGGTAACCCACCGTCCGGGGTGTCTCCTGCAGATACGCAGTATTTT	CASGNPPSGVSPADTQYF
.	TRBV3-1/TRBV3-2	TRBD1	TRBJ2-7	TGTGCCAGCAGAGCTGCCGGGACAGGGTTCTACGAGCAGTACTTC	CASRAAGTGFYEQYF
.	TRBV7-6	.	TRBJ1-1	TGTGCCAGCAGCTTATCGGACACTCTTGAAGCTTTCTTT	CASSLSDTLEAFF
.	TRBV30	TRBD1	TRBJ2-7	TGTGCCTGGAGACCCCCCGGGACAGGGTTGGACGAGCAGTACTTC	CAWRPPGTGLDEQYF
.	TRBV27	TRBD2	TRBJ2-3	TGTGCCAGCAGTCCGGGACTAGGGGGCACAGATACGCAGTATTTT	CASSPGLGGTDTQYF
few	TRBV29-1	TRBD1	TRBJ2-7	TGCAGCGTTGCCCGGGACAGGGGTAACGAGCAGTACTTC	CSVARDRGNEQYF